This section outlines one TCR beta chain sequence together with its context. These data originate in a study of blood T cell repertoires in COVID-19. Study-level background: The United States, Italy and Spain were the sources of the acute and convalescent COVID-19 samples. T cells, B-cell-depleted T cells, or PBMCs provided the cDNA or gDNA that served as material.

Trimming removed 5 bases from V and 2 bases from J, with 22 bases in between. Germline CDR1 SGHTA, CDR2 FQGNSA. The CDR3 totals 18 residues. Per the original data handling: How many nucleated cells were present was estimated from reference gene primer amplification. This table comes from immunoSEQ multiplex PCR, and its TCRdb copy is limited to in-frame clones, with some not included. The V and J calls and clone size come from that table; D and trimming were worked out from the DNA. Among over 70,000 clones listed, more than 75% were seen once. V usage is TRBV7-2 and J usage is TRBJ1-5; no definite D call. This TCR came from a woman older than 75 with active or convalescent COVID-19. Sequenced input: peripheral blood. CDR3 in DNA: TGTGCCAGCAGCCCTGGACTACCTGGACCCCTAGGCAATCAGCCCCAGCATTTT. The encoded protein is CASSPGLPGPLGNQPQHF.